This TCR beta chain was sequenced in a study of T cell responses to AZD1222 COVID-19 vaccine. TCRdb keeps only in-frame clones here, not all; method: immunoSEQ multiplex PCR. The data contain some 120,000 clones, approximately 85% of them singletons. General study points: Reports say nearly half of spike-specific TCRs go after unmutated variant regions. Donors were largely white British and mainly female; clonal diversity was possibly underestimated. Just 5 to 7 AZD1222 recipients were seropositive at baseline.

Second-dose schedules of about 4 or about 12 weeks were combined. This clone showed up just a few times. Its antigen is unknown. This TCR was recovered from an adult who received the AZD1222 COVID-19 vaccine. The sequencing used peripheral blood, collected 28 days after the second AZD1222 dose.

The CDR3 DNA follows: TGTGCCAGCAGAAAGACAGGGGTCGGCTACACCTTC. Its protein is CASRKTGVGYTF. The chain joins TRBV6-5 to TRBJ1-2; TRBD1 matches at 8 bases. The CDR3 loop spans 12 amino acids. Per germline, CDR1 MNHEY and CDR2 SVGAGI. The junction had 5 bases not matched to a gene; V was cut back by 6 bases and J by 8 bases.